This paragraph covers one T cell receptor (beta chain) sequence. Trimming left V 5 bases short and J 3 bases short, with 20 bases between. The length of the CDR3 is 16 residues. CDR1 is LNHDA, CDR2 SQIVND, per germline (reference sequence). Assay: immunoSEQ multiplex PCR; the TCRdb copy retains only in-frame clones and omits some. This sample has fewer than 350,000 clones, with approximately 83% found just once. The source of the sample is a study of blood T cell repertoires in COVID-19. The chain uses TRBV19 and TRBJ2-7; D may be TRBD2 (5 bases). This TCR was recovered from a middle-aged woman with acute COVID-19. Input material: PBMCs or T cells enriched from blood (not recorded which). Here the CDR3 DNA reads TGTGCCAGTAGTCGGTTAGGACTGCAAGGGAACTACGAGCAGTACTTC. This translates into CASSRLGLQGNYEQYF.